The 15 T cell receptor beta chains below all came from one sample that was sequenced in a study of cytomegalovirus exposure and HLA in healthy donors. Both 60 Vbeta primers and 13 Jbeta primers went into the PCR. The assay was immunoSEQ multiplex PCR, and TCRdb's table has in-frame clones only and misses some. This sample carries 75,000 to 90,000 clones, 10% of them seen once, and the ten largest clones take roughly a quarter. The sample was PBMCs. The receptors derive from a man in his 60s in good health and CMV-seropositive.

The CDR3 is CASSWGGNQPQHF. DNA of the CDR3: TGTGCCAGCAGCTGGGGCGGCAATCAGCCCCAGCATTTT. The chain carries TRBV7-8 and TRBJ1-5; D possibly corresponds to TRBD1 (5 bases). V was clipped by 4 bases and J by 2 bases, with 6 bases between them. This CDR3 region has 13 residues. The germline V gene has CDR1 SGHVS and CDR2 FQNEAQ.

This clone has a handful of counts. This rearrangement joins TRBV7-2 to TRBJ1-4; possible D gene TRBD1, 6 bases. The germline V gene has CDR1 SGHTA and CDR2 FQGNSA. V was cut by 5 bases and J by 8 bases, with 9 bases left in between. This CDR3 comprises 12 residues. CDR3 sequence (DNA): TGTGCCAGCAGCCCCGACAGGGAAAAACTGTTTTTT. This encodes CASSPDREKLFF.

Only a few counts were recorded for this clone. This chain links TRBV23-1 with TRBJ2-3; a possible D gene is TRBD1 (6 bases). TRBV23-1 is flagged as an ORF with uncertain function. V lost 4 bases, J lost 6 bases, and 26 bases lay in between. The CDR3 runs to 18 residues. CDR3 sequence (DNA): TGCGCCAGCAGTCCCTTACCCGGGACAAGGTATTGGATGGATACGCAGTATTTT. Protein sequence: CASSPLPGTRYWMDTQYF.

CDR3 DNA sequence: TGTGCCAGCGCAAGGAGAGGGAACACCGGGGAGCTGTTTTTT. This codes for CASARRGNTGELFF. This chain connects TRBV11-2 to TRBJ2-2, with D hard to call. Germline lookup yields CDR1 SGHAT and CDR2 FQNNGV. The CDR3 has 14 amino acids. V lost 8 bases and J lost 1, with 11 bases in between.

The V gene is TRBV29-1, the J gene TRBJ1-1; D ambiguous. Per the germline V gene, CDR1 is SQVTM and CDR2 is ANQGSEA. This CDR3 spans 12 amino acids. V dropped 7 bases and J dropped 6 bases, with 15 bases sitting between them. CDR3 in amino acids: CSADITGAEAFF. Here the CDR3 DNA reads TGCAGCGCCGACATAACCGGGGCTGAAGCTTTCTTT.

The chain uses TRBV11-2 and TRBJ2-3, with D hard to call. The CDR3 is 16 amino acids. Germline loops: CDR1 SGHAT, CDR2 FQNNGV. Trimming removed 10 bases at V and 2 bases at J, with 22 bases between. CDR3 sequence reads: CATLPLGAPTTDTQYF. CDR3 nucleotides: TGTGCCACCCTCCCCCTGGGCGCGCCAACCACAGATACGCAGTATTTT.

This sequence joins TRBV28 and TRBJ1-5; perhaps TRBD1 as D (5 bases). The germline V gene has CDR1 MDHEN and CDR2 SYDVKM. V lost 3 bases, J lost 2 bases, and 14 bases lay in between. This CDR3 has 16 amino acids. Written as DNA, the CDR3 is TGTGCCAGCAGTTTTAAGGGGCGCGGGGGCAATCAGCCCCAGCATTTT. It encodes CASSFKGRGGNQPQHF.

This clone has a handful of counts. The chain uses TRBV7-9 and TRBJ2-3; 8 bases are a match to TRBD1. J gave up 2 bases and V 1 base, and 2 bases lay outside the gene matches. The CDR3 covers 15 residues. The germline V gene encodes CDR1 SEHNR and CDR2 FQNEAQ (reference sequence). CDR3 DNA sequence: TGTGCCAGCAGCTTAGGGACAGGGAACACAGATACGCAGTATTTT. Translating it yields CASSLGTGNTDTQYF.

This clone was seen more than once but under ten times. J is TRBJ2-1 and V is TRBV5-1; the match to TRBD2 covers 9 bases. With V trimmed by 3 bases and J by 11 bases, 15 bases remained unmatched. CDR3 length: 16 residues. CDR1 is SGHRS and CDR2 is YFSETQ in the germline V gene. The CDR3 DNA follows: TGCGCCAGCAGCTCCAGGGCGGGACTAGCACCTTCCAAGCAGTTCTTC. Translated: CASSSRAGLAPSKQFF. Looking up the rest from reference TRBV5-1 and TRBJ2-1 gives the full variable domain: KAGVTQTPRYLIKTRGQQVTLSCSPISGHRSVSWYQQTPGQGLQFLFEYFSETQRNKGNFPGRFSGRQFSNSRSEMNVSTLELGDSALYLCASSSRAGLAPSKQFFGPGTRLTVL.

The chain couples TRBV5-1 to TRBJ1-1; 10 bases agree with TRBD1. The trim removed 4 bases at V and 2 bases at J, leaving 8 bases unmatched. Looked up from germline, CDR1 is SGHRS and CDR2 is YFSETQ. The CDR3 contains 16 residues. CDR3 loop: CASSPRTGGVNTEAFF. CDR3 coding DNA: TGCGCCAGCAGCCCCCGGACAGGGGGTGTTAACACTGAAGCTTTCTTT.

The chain couples TRBV5-1 to TRBJ2-1, with TRBD2 matching 8 bases. After removal of 2 bases from V and 4 bases from J, the junction contained 5 bases not matched to a gene. The CDR3 runs 15 residues. Germline CDR1 reads SGHRS; CDR2 reads YFSETQ. The CDR3 loop reads CASSLTGGPYNEQFF. CDR3 in DNA: TGCGCCAGCAGCTTAACGGGGGGGCCTTACAATGAGCAGTTCTTC.

A few counts support this clone. The gene calls are TRBV2 and TRBJ2-1, with D unresolved. Trimming shortened V by 2 bases and J by 12 bases, and 17 bases separated the two germline ends. The V gene's germline CDR1 is SNHLY and CDR2 FYNNEI. The CDR3 spans 14 residues. The CDR3, as DNA: TGTGCCAGCAGTGAAAGGCAGCAGGTTGGGTCGCAGTTCTTC. This translates into CASSERQQVGSQFF.

This clone was seen a handful of times. The genes are TRBV7-8 and TRBJ2-2; D gene unclear. Trimming pared 1 base from V and 6 bases from J, leaving 9 bases between. In germline, CDR1 is SGHVS, CDR2 FQNEAQ. The CDR3 contains 14 residues. CDR3: CASSLDSLAGELFF. The CDR3 region has the DNA TGTGCCAGCAGCTTAGACAGTTTGGCCGGGGAGCTGTTTTTT. The variable domain in full, with the rest retrieved from reference TRBV7-8 and TRBJ2-2, is GAGVSQSPRYKVAKRGQDVALRCDPISGHVSLFWYQQALGQGPEFLTYFQNEAQLDKSGLPSDRFFAERPEGSVSTLKIQRTQQEDSAVYLCASSLDSLAGELFFGEGSRLTVL.

This clone was seen a handful of times. This sequence is one base from a far larger clone and is likely a read error. The V gene is TRBV5-6, the J gene TRBJ2-1; 8 bases agree with TRBD2. The CDR3 is 13 residues long. CDR1 is SGHDT and CDR2 is YYEEEE in the germline V gene. In DNA, the CDR3 is TGTGCCAGCGCTTTTTTAGCGGGGAATGAGCCGTTCTTC. Translation gives CASAFLAGNEPFF.

The table lists this clone with a few counts. V gene TRBV2 combines with J gene TRBJ2-2; 13 bases align to TRBD2. The CDR3 consists of 16 residues. The V segment lost 3 bases and the J segment 7 bases; nucleotides outside the gene matches: 5. From germline, CDR1 is SNHLY and CDR2 FYNNEI. The CDR3 here is CASSDGTSGNGGELFF. CDR3 bases: TGTGCCAGCAGTGATGGGACTAGCGGGAATGGCGGGGAGCTGTTTTTT.